This T cell receptor beta chain was recovered during a study of T cell repertoires in cytomegalovirus infection. Study in general: It was the public TCR beta signatures that indicated both CMV infection and matching HLA type.

This clonotype was observed a handful of times. Its antigen is not identified. TCRdb re-analysed the reads in MiXCR, keeping a single row per CDR3 protein. The data show fewer than 350,000 distinct CDR3 sequences, 8% to 10% seen once. Study-wide results and caveats: Pooled public TCR beta family frequency picked out CMV carriers with the relevant HLA. What dominated the ex vivo response were HLA-C-restricted CMV-specific TCR beta clonotypes.

Trimming shortened V by 11 bases and J by 4 bases, and 14 bases separated the two germline ends. This CDR3 spans 12 amino acids. Germline lookup yields CDR1 SGHVS and CDR2 FQNEAQ. The sample taken for sequencing was PBMCs. The V and J genes are TRBV7-8 and TRBJ2-5; possibly TRBD1 or TRBD2 for D (6 bases each). The receptor comes from a human donor in good health (CMV status not recorded). Some clones in this sample may be carry-over from other donors' samples. The CDR3 region is CAGAGGGETQYF. CDR3 sequence (DNA): TGTGCCGGAGCAGGAGGGGGAGAGACCCAGTACTTC.